What follows are 25 T cell receptor beta chains derived from one specimen sequenced in a study of OX40 agonist ivuxolimab in advanced cancers. TCRdb's table, derived via immunoSEQ multiplex PCR, lists solely in-frame clones and lacks some. The data hold about 35,000 clones, with 70% to 85% observed a single time. The input for sequencing was CD4+ or CD8+ T cells sorted from blood, taken in a trial of the OX40 agonist ivuxolimab. These receptors all come from an adult with an advanced solid tumor such as melanoma, head and neck, liver or kidney cancer.

This sequence joins TRBV11-2 and TRBJ1-2; D remains ambiguous. With 1 base removed from V and 3 bases from J, the gap between germline ends came to 6 bases. Germline loops: CDR1 SGHAT, CDR2 FQNNGV. This CDR3 contains 13 residues. CDR3 residues: CASSLGPDYGYTF. CDR3 nucleotides: TGTGCCAGCAGCTTAGGGCCCGACTATGGCTACACCTTC.

The chain has TRBV7-8 and TRBJ2-2; no definite D call. Germline-derived CDR1 and CDR2 are SGHVS and FQNEAQ. The CDR3 extends over 15 amino acids. Trimming cost V 2 bases and J 1 base, with 8 bases left between them. In DNA form, the CDR3 reads TGTGCCAGCAGCTTAAAATGGCTGAACACCGGGGAGCTGTTTTTT. Its protein product is CASSLKWLNTGELFF.

There are a few counts of this clone. The V call is TRBV21-1, the J call TRBJ2-7; the D segment call TRBD1 is taken from the table without a DNA check. TRBV21-1 is described as a pseudogene. There are 15 residues in the CDR3. CDR3 nucleotides: TGTGCCAGCATAACCCCACTGACAAGTACCTACGAGCAGTACGTC. It is translated as CASITPLTSTYEQYV.

The rearrangement uses TRBV29-1 and TRBJ2-7; 12 positions agree with TRBD2. The J segment lost 3 bases and the V segment lost 3 bases, leaving 6 bases of the junction unmatched. This CDR3 spans 15 amino acids. The germline gives CDR1 SQVTM, CDR2 ANQGSEA. Here the CDR3 reads CSVDGLAGMNYEQYF. The CDR3 DNA reads TGCAGCGTTGATGGACTAGCGGGGATGAACTACGAGCAGTACTTC.

The V gene is TRBV5-1, the J gene TRBJ1-1, with TRBD1 matching 8 bases. The CDR3 covers 14 residues. Germline lookup yields CDR1 SGHRS and CDR2 YFSETQ. Trimming at V came to 3 bases and at J to 6 bases, leaving 7 bases not matched to a gene. CDR3 coding DNA: TGCGCCAGCAGCTCCGCAGGGGGCGGTTCTGAAGCTTTCTTT. It is translated as CASSSAGGGSEAFF.

CDR3 sequence reads: CAGGQGNSPLHF. As DNA, the CDR3 is TGTGCCGGGGGGCAAGGGAATTCACCCCTCCACTTT. The chain carries TRBV7-8 and TRBJ1-6, with D possibly TRBD1 on 6 matching bases. Trimming left V 11 bases short and J 7 bases short, with 12 bases between. Germline V CDR1 and CDR2: SGHVS, FQNEAQ. The CDR3 loop spans 12 amino acids. The full variable domain, in which reference TRBV7-8 and TRBJ1-6 provide the parts outside the CDR3, is GAGVSQSPRYKVAKRGQDVALRCDPISGHVSLFWYQQALGQGPEFLTYFQNEAQLDKSGLPSDRFFAERPEGSVSTLKIQRTQQEDSAVYLCAGGQGNSPLHFGNGTRLTVT.

This chain uses TRBV10-3 with TRBJ1-6; no clear D. The CDR3 spans 16 residues. Germline loops: CDR1 ENHRY, CDR2 SYGVKD. The V end was cut by 0 bases, the J end by 5 bases, with 11 bases between. CDR3 coding DNA: TGTGCCATCAGTGAGTCGACCGGTTACAATAATTCACCCCTCCACTTT. Translated: CAISESTGYNNSPLHF.

This chain joins TRBV6-1 and TRBJ1-5, with D perhaps TRBD1 (5 bases). V was trimmed by 6 bases and J by 0 bases, leaving 9 bases between them. The CDR3 is 14 amino acids. Germline V gene lookup returns CDR1 MNHNS and CDR2 SASEGT. CDR3 loop: CASRGTHSNQPQHF. The DNA of the CDR3 is TGTGCCAGCAGGGGGACCCATAGCAATCAGCCCCAGCATTTT.

This chain connects TRBV5-5 to TRBJ2-5; TRBD1 might be the D (7 bases). The CDR3 runs 14 residues. The germline V and J ends were trimmed by 4 bases and 2 bases, with 12 bases remaining between them. The germline gives CDR1 SGHKS, CDR2 YYEKEE (reference sequence). The CDR3 DNA reads TGTGCCAGCAGCGTGACAGGGAGGCAAGAGACCCAGTACTTC. Encoded protein: CASSVTGRQETQYF.

In DNA, the CDR3 is TGCGCCAGCAGCTTGGGGGACACCGGGGAGCTGTTTTTT. Translated, it gives CASSLGDTGELFF. The rearrangement links TRBV5-1 to TRBJ2-2; unclear D gene. Per germline, CDR1 SGHRS and CDR2 YFSETQ. The CDR3 spans 13 residues. Between the trimmed V and J ends, which lost 0 bases and 3 bases, there was a span of 3 bases.

This clone was detected only a few times. The gene calls are TRBV28 and TRBJ2-6; D is undetermined. The CDR3 totals 18 residues. Trimming stripped 5 bases from V and 0 bases from J, with 17 bases between. CDR1 is MDHEN, CDR2 SYDVKM, per germline. The CDR3 region is CASSGMGNPSSGANVLTF. The DNA for the CDR3 is TGTGCCAGCAGTGGGATGGGGAACCCCTCCTCTGGGGCCAACGTCCTGACTTTC.

The chain carries TRBV20-1 and TRBJ1-6; maybe TRBD1 (5 bases). This CDR3 is built from 11 residues. Germline V CDR1 and CDR2: DFQATT, SNEGSKA (reference sequence). The V end was cut by 2 bases, the J end by 12 bases, with 8 bases between. The chain's CDR3 is CSARLGEPLHF. DNA of the CDR3: TGCAGTGCTAGATTGGGGGAACCCCTCCACTTT.

In its sample, this clone was seen a few times. The genes are TRBV12-5 and TRBJ2-1; TRBD2 agrees at 7 bases. Germline V CDR1 and CDR2: LGHNT, FRNRAP. V gave up 1 base and J gave up 4 bases; unmatched junction bases: 4. The CDR3 totals 15 residues. The CDR3, as DNA: TGTGCTAGTGGTTTGGGGACTAGTTTATACAATGAGCAGTTCTTC. It encodes CASGLGTSLYNEQFF.

The rearrangement joins TRBV5-1 to TRBJ2-2, with a tentative D call TRBD1 (7 bases). Germline assignment: CDR1 SGHRS and CDR2 YFSETQ. Trimming cost V 9 bases and J 7 bases, with 13 bases left between them. The CDR3 length is 12 residues. CDR3 bases: TGCGCCACCAGGGGGGATAGCGGGGAGCTGTTTTTT. As protein: CATRGDSGELFF.

CDR3 amino acids: CASSLDRRVNTEAFF. In DNA, the CDR3 is TGTGCCAGCAGCTTGGACCGCAGGGTGAACACTGAAGCTTTCTTT. The V call is TRBV5-6, the J call TRBJ1-1, with D perhaps matching TRBD1 (5 bases). The V end lost 0 bases, the J end lost 0 bases, and 9 bases lay between the germline ends. The germline V gene encodes CDR1 SGHDT and CDR2 YYEEEE. The CDR3 extends over 15 amino acids.

The chain carries TRBV21-1 and TRBJ1-1; no DNA check was done on the table's D call, TRBD1. TRBV21-1 is reported as a pseudogene. The length of the CDR3 is 16 residues. CDR3 in DNA: TGTGCCAGCAGCAAAGCGCGGGACAGGGAGAACACTGAAGCTTTCTTT. It yields the protein CASSKARDRENTEAFF.

V usage is TRBV7-9 and J usage is TRBJ2-2; D is perhaps TRBD1 or TRBD2 (5 bases each). Trimming stripped 0 bases from V and 7 bases from J, with 12 bases between. In germline, CDR1 is SEHNR, CDR2 FQNEAQ (reference sequence). The CDR3 is 15 amino acids. The chain's CDR3 is CASSLAGARDGELFF. CDR3 DNA: TGTGCCAGCAGCTTAGCCGGGGCCAGGGACGGGGAGCTGTTTTTT.

The chain is built from TRBV6-9 and TRBJ1-2, with D uncertain. The CDR3 length is 11 residues. The V gene's germline CDR1 is MNHGY and CDR2 SVAAGI. Trimming took 8 bases from V and 4 from J, leaving 8 bases between them. CDR3 nucleotides: TGTGCCAGCTGGTGGGGCTATGGCTACACCTTC. Translating it yields CASWWGYGYTF.

Concerning this clone itself: Germline and junction disagree at one end, which may indicate a read error. The chain employs TRBV10-3 and TRBJ1-6; 8 nucleotides agree with TRBD1. The germline CDR1 and CDR2 sequences are ENHRY and SYGVKD. CDR3 length: 15 amino acids. The DNA of the CDR3 is TGTGCCAGCAGTTCCGCAGGGGACAGGAATTCACCCCTCCACTTT. Translation: CASSSAGDRNSPLHF.

This clone has just one count. The V call is TRBV19, the J call TRBJ1-1, with TRBD1 identical over 7 bases. Germline V lookup: CDR1 LNHDA, CDR2 SQIVND (reference sequence). Trimming took 5 bases from V and 4 from J; bases not matched to a gene: 4. This CDR3 spans 13 amino acids. The CDR3 here is CASSFYRGTEAFF. The CDR3 region has the DNA TGTGCCAGTAGTTTTTACAGGGGCACTGAAGCTTTCTTT.

This chain uses TRBV5-5 with TRBJ1-2, with D unclear. The CDR3 consists of 16 residues. Per germline, CDR1 SGHKS and CDR2 YYEKEE (reference sequence). The germline V and J ends were trimmed by 6 bases and 4 bases, with 22 bases remaining between them. The CDR3 DNA is TGTGCCAGCACCCCGAACCACGGGAGTCCCACCTATGGCTACACCTTC. Translation: CASTPNHGSPTYGYTF. Supplemented by reference TRBV5-5 and TRBJ1-2, the full variable domain reads DAGVTQSPTHLIKTRGQQVTLRCSPISGHKSVSWYQQVLGQGPQFIFQYYEKEERGRGNFPDRFSARQFPNYSSELNVNALLLGDSALYLCASTPNHGSPTYGYTFGSGTRLTVV.

The chain joins TRBV29-1 to TRBJ1-1, with D uncertain. CDR3 length: 12 amino acids. The germline V gene has CDR1 SQVTM and CDR2 ANQGSEA. Deletions cut 7 bases from V and 1 base from J, with 10 bases between. The CDR3 region is CSATTGNTEAFF. The CDR3 nucleotides are TGCAGCGCAACGACGGGGAACACTGAAGCTTTCTTT.

The chain links TRBV27 to TRBJ1-6, with a tentative D call TRBD1 (6 bases). CDR3 length: 15 residues. Trimming removed 6 bases from V and 4 bases from J, with 13 bases in between. Germline V lookup: CDR1 MNHEY, CDR2 SMNVEV (reference sequence). CDR3 residues: CASSGGALYNSPLHF. In DNA form, the CDR3 reads TGTGCCAGCAGCGGGGGGGCACTTTATAATTCACCCCTCCACTTT.

The chain joins TRBV19 to TRBJ2-2; D gene ambiguous. Germline V gene sequence: CDR1 LNHDA, CDR2 SQIVND (reference sequence). The ends were cut back, 0 bases at V and 1 base at J, with 3 bases in the middle. The CDR3 sequence is 14 residues long. The CDR3 protein is CASSIERNTGELFF. In nucleotides, the CDR3 is TGTGCCAGTAGTATAGAGAGGAACACCGGGGAGCTGTTTTTT.

This chain links TRBV4-1 with TRBJ1-2; 8 bases are a match to TRBD1. Germline assignment: CDR1 MGHRA and CDR2 YSYEKL. V dropped 4 bases and J dropped 2; count of bases not matched to a gene: 9. This CDR3 spans 16 amino acids. The CDR3 spells CASSLLMGQVNYGYTF. The CDR3 nucleotides are TGCGCCAGCAGCCTACTCATGGGACAGGTAAACTATGGCTACACCTTC.